This is a list of T cell receptor beta chains from one sample in a study of T cell repertoires in cytomegalovirus infection. From the reads, TCRdb called clonotypes with MiXCR, one entry per CDR3 protein. The sample records a few hundred thousand distinct CDR3 sequences, over 8% being singletons. The sequencing input was PBMCs. These receptors were obtained from a human donor in good health (CMV status not recorded). Some clones in this sample may be carry-over from other donors' samples. CDR3s include the opening cysteine and the closing phenylalanine or tryptophan. Fields, in order: D gene, J gene, clone size, V gene, CDR3 protein, CDR3 DNA. D genes are given only for firm matches. Clone size is not always given. Where it is, it says once, few, many or a class for expanded clones.

>NA|TRBJ2-5|NA|TRBV11-2
CASSPTRHQRKQETQYF
TGTGCCAGCAGCCCAACTAGACACCAAAGAAAACAAGAGACCCAGTACTTC
>NA|TRBJ1-1|few|TRBV10-3
CAISGTRYTEAFF
TGTGCCATCAGCGGGACACGGTACACTGAAGCTTTCTTT
>TRBD2|TRBJ2-2|many|TRBV7-2
CASSYTGTRNTGELFF
TGTGCCAGCAGCTACACCGGGACTAGGAACACCGGGGAGCTGTTTTTT
>NA|TRBJ1-2|many|TRBV2
CASSGEANYGYTF
TGTGCCAGCAGCGGGGAGGCTAACTATGGCTACACCTTC
>TRBD2|TRBJ2-1|many|TRBV29-1
CSVEEYKGLAGGQEQFF
TGCAGCGTTGAAGAATACAAGGGACTAGCGGGAGGGCAAGAGCAGTTCTTC
>NA|TRBJ1-4|NA|TRBV20-1
CSATLRDEKLFF
TGCAGTGCTACTCTCCGGGACGAAAAACTGTTTTTT
>TRBD1|TRBJ1-2|many|TRBV7-8
CASSLARTGVRGYTF
TGTGCCAGCAGCTTAGCGCGGACAGGGGTGCGGGGCTACACCTTC
>TRBD1|TRBJ2-7|many|TRBV6-5
CASSYSRQGAREQYF
TGTGCCAGCAGTTATTCCAGACAGGGGGCGAGGGAGCAGTACTTC
>NA|TRBJ1-2|NA|TRBV14
CASSPDTKIPMGYTF
TGTGCCAGCAGCCCCGACACTAAAATCCCCATGGGCTACACCTTC
>NA|TRBJ1-1|many|TRBV5-1
CASSLDRLNTEAFF
TGTGCCAGCAGCTTAGATCGCTTGAACACTGAAGCTTTCTTT
>TRBD2|TRBJ2-7|many|TRBV7-9
CASRSGTSGTYEQYF
TGTGCCAGCAGGTCTGGTACTAGCGGAACCTACGAGCAGTACTTC
>TRBD2|TRBJ2-5|few|TRBV7-8
CASSRGGTRGETQYF
TGTGCCAGCAGCAGAGGGGGGACTAGGGGGGAGACCCAGTACTTC
>NA|TRBJ2-7|many|TRBV7-2
CASSIRQLLYEQYF
TGTGCCAGCAGCATTCGACAGCTACTCTACGAGCAGTACTTC
>NA|TRBJ1-3|many|TRBV7-2
CATQKRNSGNTIYF
TGTGCCACCCAGAAGCGAAACTCTGGAAACACCATATATTTT
>NA|TRBJ2-2|many|TRBV11-2
CASSPGPRVGTGELFF
TGTGCCAGCAGCCCTGGACCGAGGGTGGGGACCGGGGAGCTGTTTTTT
>NA|TRBJ1-1|many|TRBV12-3/TRBV12-4
CASAFSGRTEAFF
TGTGCCAGCGCCTTTTCAGGGAGAACTGAAGCTTTCTTT
>TRBD1|TRBJ2-7|many|TRBV7-2
CASSLDRDSLSYEQYF
TGTGCCAGCAGCTTAGATCGGGACAGTCTCTCCTACGAGCAGTACTTC
>NA|TRBJ2-7|few|TRBV5-1
CASRGGQITEQYF
TGCGCCAGCAGGGGAGGACAGATAACCGAGCAGTACTTC
>NA|TRBJ2-1|many|TRBV7-2
CASSLEFTGNEQFF
TGTGCCAGCAGCTTAGAGTTCACAGGCAATGAGCAGTTCTTC
>NA|TRBJ2-7|few|TRBV5-5
CASSLVFQSSYEQYF
TGTGCCAGCAGCTTGGTTTTCCAAAGCTCCTACGAGCAGTACTTC
>NA|TRBJ2-5|many|TRBV6-2/TRBV6-3
CASSTSGRPAETQYF
TGTGCCAGCAGCACCTCCGGACGACCCGCCGAGACCCAGTACTTC
>TRBD1|TRBJ2-1|few|TRBV15
CATSRGDRGAYNEQFF
TGTGCCACCAGCAGGGGGGACAGGGGGGCGTACAATGAGCAGTTCTTC
>TRBD1|TRBJ1-1|many|TRBV7-8
CASSPRTGLGTEAFF
TGTGCCAGCAGCCCAAGGACAGGCTTGGGCACTGAAGCTTTCTTT
>NA|TRBJ2-3|many|TRBV11-2
CASSRDRYSTDTQYF
TGTGCCAGCAGCCGGGACCGCTATAGCACAGATACGCAGTATTTT